This paragraph covers one T cell receptor (beta chain) sequence. The source of the sample is a study of blood T cell repertoires in COVID-19. Study as a whole: Acute-phase and convalescent COVID-19 samples originated in the United States, Italy and Spain. PBMCs, B-cell-depleted T cells, or T cells were the source of the cDNA or gDNA that made up the material.

The CDR3 consists of 14 residues. V gave up 4 bases and J gave up 5 bases; unmatched junction bases: 5. Per the germline V gene, CDR1 is SGHKS and CDR2 is YYEKEE (reference sequence). Original data processing: Quantification of nucleated cells was approximated via reference gene primer amplification. The table came from immunoSEQ multiplex PCR; TCRdb's copy has only in-frame clones and leaves some out. For V, J and clone size, that table is used; D and trimming come from the DNA. Found here are a few hundred thousand clones, about nine tenths of them singletons; the top ten hold more than 2%. The sequence came from a young man with active or convalescent COVID-19. The J gene is TRBJ1-5, the V gene TRBV5-5; 8 bases map to TRBD1. Sequenced material: peripheral blood. CDR3 nucleotides: TGTGCCAGCAGCCAGGGACAGGCTCATCAGCCCCAGCATTTT. Amino acid sequence: CASSQGQAHQPQHF.